This T cell receptor beta chain emerged from a study of cytomegalovirus exposure and HLA in healthy donors. Data came from immunoSEQ multiplex PCR; TCRdb stores just in-frame clones and leaves some out. The sample has roughly 110,000 clones, 88% seen once. This CDR3 has 12 residues. CDR1 is MGHDK, CDR2 SYGVNS, per germline. Trimming took off 0 bases at V and 10 bases at J, with 9 bases between the two ends. The gene calls are TRBV25-1 and TRBJ1-1, with D hard to call. The receptor's source is a woman between 18 and 29 years old in good health and CMV-seropositive. The sequencing input was PBMCs. In DNA, the CDR3 is TGTGCCAGCAGTGAATACTTTGTCGGAGCTTTCTTT. Its protein product is CASSEYFVGAFF.